The 27 T cell receptor beta chains below were found in one sample sequenced in a study of beta chain features in type 1 diabetes. Overall study results and limits: Within each of all four CD4+ subsets, Type 1 diabetes patients had TCRB CDR3s that were moderately but significantly shorter.

Expressed TCRB transcripts were sequenced after all isolated RNA was converted to cDNA. Some clones are missing from TCRdb's copy, which holds only in-frame ones; the method was immunoSEQ multiplex PCR. The sample has fewer than 30,000 clones; 56% are singletons. The antigens of these receptors remain unknown. The sequenced sample consisted of Tregs from blood. These receptors were obtained from a young woman with type 1 diabetes.

The chain has TRBV6-5 and TRBJ1-2, with 7 nucleotides matching TRBD1. The CDR3 runs 14 residues. Unmatched junction bases numbered 12, after V lost 6 bases and J lost 8 bases. Looked up from germline, CDR1 is MNHEY and CDR2 is SVGAGI. The CDR3 DNA sequence: TGTGCCAGCAGCCTGACCCCCGAGACAGGGGGCTACACCTTC. This sequence encodes CASSLTPETGGYTF.

This chain links TRBV18 with TRBJ2-1; 10 bases align to TRBD2. The V gene's germline CDR1 is KGHSH and CDR2 LQKENI. Trimming took 0 bases from V and 8 from J; bases not matched to a gene: 7. CDR3 length: 16 amino acids. CDR3 DNA: TGTGCCAGCTCACCACCTTCTAGCGGGAGTAAGGATGAGCAGTTCTTC. Amino acids: CASSPPSSGSKDEQFF.

This clone showed up just a few times. V is TRBV6-5 and J is TRBJ2-1; TRBD2 matches at 8 bases. V lost 11 bases, J lost 9 bases, and 18 bases stayed unmatched. CDR3 length: 15 amino acids. Germline values: CDR1 MNHEY, CDR2 SVGAGI. CDR3 residues: CACQGASGLKSEQFF. DNA for the CDR3: TGTGCCTGCCAGGGAGCTAGCGGGCTGAAGAGTGAGCAGTTCTTC.

V usage is TRBV5-4 and J usage is TRBJ2-7; tentatively, D is TRBD1 (6 bases). This CDR3 region has 13 residues. In germline, CDR1 is SGHNT, CDR2 YYREEE (reference sequence). V lost 0 bases and J 3 bases, leaving 7 bases between the germline ends. The CDR3 here is CASSLEGVYEQYF. CDR3 coding DNA: TGTGCCAGCAGCTTGGAGGGGGTCTACGAGCAGTACTTC.

The genes are TRBV28 and TRBJ2-7; TRBD2 matches at 11 bases. CDR1 and CDR2 from the germline V gene are MDHEN and SYDVKM. The length of the CDR3 is 14 residues. Trimming removed 6 bases from V and 2 bases from J; junction bases left unmatched: 3. The CDR3: CASRTSGVTYEQYF. The CDR3, as DNA: TGTGCCAGCAGGACTAGCGGGGTTACCTACGAGCAGTACTTC.

Concerning this clone itself: At one boundary the junction diverges from the germline segment, which might be a read error. The rearrangement links TRBV5-5 to TRBJ2-7; D possibly corresponds to TRBD2 (6 bases). Germline V lookup: CDR1 SGHKS, CDR2 YYEKEE (reference sequence). This CDR3 region has 16 residues. The CDR3 DNA reads as TGTGCCAGCAGCTTGGGACATACCAGGGAGGTCTACGTGCAGTACTTC. Protein product: CASSLGHTREVYVQYF. The full variable domain, completed using reference TRBV5-5 and TRBJ2-7, is DAGVTQSPTHLIKTRGQQVTLRCSPISGHKSVSWYQQVLGQGPQFIFQYYEKEERGRGNFPDRFSARQFPNYSSELNVNALLLGDSALYLCASSLGHTREVYVQYFGPGTRLTVT.

The chain links TRBV6-6 to TRBJ2-2; 9 bases match TRBD2. The CDR3 totals 16 residues. Unmatched junction bases numbered 6, after V lost 2 bases and J lost 5 bases. Germline-derived CDR1 and CDR2 are MNHNY and SVGAGI (reference sequence). For the CDR3, the DNA is TGTGCCAGCAGTTACGGGGGGGCGGGAGGGACCGGGGAGCTGTTTTTT. This sequence encodes CASSYGGAGGTGELFF.

The count of this clone is one. The V call is TRBV27, the J call TRBJ2-5; 12 bases are a match to TRBD2. The assigned J gene may be wrong: the sequence end matches TRBJ2-7 better. The germline V gene has CDR1 MNHEY and CDR2 SMNVEV (reference sequence). The CDR3 contains 15 residues. The CDR3: CASSSPGLAGYEQYF. The CDR3 nucleotides read TGTGCCAGCAGTTCGCCGGGACTAGCGGGCTACGAGCAGTACTTC.

The chain couples TRBV7-2 to TRBJ2-5; maybe TRBD1 (5 bases). CDR3 length equals 15 residues. The V gene's germline CDR1 is SGHTA and CDR2 FQGNSA. Trimming cost V 5 bases and J 5 bases, with 18 bases left between them. CDR3 nucleotide sequence: TGTGCCAGCAGCGGACAATGGGGTCCGCAGGAGACCCAGTACTTC. It yields the protein CASSGQWGPQETQYF.

V and J are TRBV25-1 and TRBJ2-5; the match to TRBD2 covers 7 bases. Judging by the DNA end, TRBJ2-7 fits better; the J call may be wrong. Per the germline V gene, CDR1 is MGHDK and CDR2 is SYGVNS. The CDR3 covers 16 residues. This CDR3 reads CASSAAGGIGYYEQYF. CDR3 nucleotide sequence: TGTGCCAGCAGCGCCGCCGGGGGGATCGGCTACTACGAGCAGTACTTC.

This clone has just a few counts. Here the CDR3 reads CATLDPQGAGANVLTF. CDR3 DNA sequence: TGTGCCACCCTGGACCCCCAGGGTGCTGGGGCCAACGTCCTGACTTTC. The gene calls are TRBV10-3 and TRBJ2-6, with D tentatively TRBD1 (5 bases). Germline V lookup: CDR1 ENHRY, CDR2 SYGVKD. This CDR3 has 16 amino acids. Trimming stripped 10 bases from V and 2 bases from J, with 18 bases between.

The J gene is TRBJ2-1, the V gene TRBV7-2; 9 nucleotides match TRBD1. Trimming removed 1 base from V and 7 bases from J; junction bases left unmatched: 17. This CDR3 comprises 19 residues. Germline lookup yields CDR1 SGHTA and CDR2 FQGNSA. CDR3: CASSLDPAGTGLLKNEQFF. DNA of the CDR3: TGTGCCAGCAGCTTAGACCCAGCCGGGACAGGGTTGTTAAAGAATGAGCAGTTCTTC.

The chain joins TRBV19 to TRBJ1-5; TRBD1 agrees at 8 bases. The CDR3 has 15 amino acids. V trimming: 9 bases; J trimming: 0 bases; junction bases outside the gene matches: 7. CDR1 LNHDA and CDR2 SQIVND come from the germline V gene (reference sequence). The CDR3 DNA is TGTGCCAGCTCAGACAGGGGAAATAGCAATCAGCCCCAGCATTTT. Translated: CASSDRGNSNQPQHF.

The chain carries TRBV6-1 and TRBJ2-1; D might be TRBD2 (5 bases). Trimming shortened V by 4 bases and J by 4 bases, and 14 bases separated the two germline ends. Germline loops: CDR1 MNHNS, CDR2 SASEGT. The CDR3 is made up of 15 amino acids. The CDR3 nucleotides are TGTGCCAGCAGTGGTCTCAGAGGCGGGTACAATGAGCAGTTCTTC. Amino acid sequence: CASSGLRGGYNEQFF.

This clone was seen once. V is TRBV5-1 and J is TRBJ1-1, with D perhaps matching TRBD1 (6 bases). V lost 2 bases, J lost 11 bases, and 19 bases lay in between. CDR1 and CDR2 from the germline V gene are SGHRS and YFSETQ. The CDR3 sequence is 14 residues long. The DNA of the CDR3 is TGCGCCAGCAGCTTTGGAACTACAGGGATGATGGCTTTCTTT. It codes for CASSFGTTGMMAFF. Supplemented by reference TRBV5-1 and TRBJ1-1, the full variable domain reads KAGVTQTPRYLIKTRGQQVTLSCSPISGHRSVSWYQQTPGQGLQFLFEYFSETQRNKGNFPGRFSGRQFSNSRSEMNVSTLELGDSALYLCASSFGTTGMMAFFGQGTRLTVV.

The chain links TRBV18 to TRBJ2-1; 15 bases are shared with TRBD2. V lost 6 bases, J lost 9 bases, and 9 bases stayed unmatched. The CDR3 length is 16 residues. Germline V gene data show CDR1 as KGHSH and CDR2 as LQKENI. The CDR3 loop reads CASSRGLAGGRGEQFF. In DNA form, the CDR3 reads TGTGCCAGCTCCCGCGGACTAGCGGGAGGGCGGGGTGAGCAGTTCTTC.

The V call is TRBV7-9, the J call TRBJ2-7; 12 bases are shared with TRBD2. CDR3 size: 14 residues. The V gene end was trimmed by 3 bases and the J gene end by 7 bases; junction bases not matched to a gene: 4. Germline loops: CDR1 SEHNR, CDR2 FQNEAQ (reference sequence). The CDR3: CASSFTGTSGEQYF. The CDR3 DNA sequence: TGTGCCAGCAGCTTTACCGGGACTAGCGGGGAGCAGTACTTC.

The rearrangement uses TRBV7-2 and TRBJ1-4; TRBD1 is a possible D gene (5 bases). The V end lost 5 bases, the J end lost 8 bases, and 12 bases lay between the germline ends. The CDR3 runs to 13 residues. Per germline, CDR1 SGHTA and CDR2 FQGNSA. CDR3 amino acids: CASSSEEGEKLFF. In DNA, the CDR3 is TGTGCCAGCAGCAGTGAGGAGGGGGAAAAACTGTTTTTT.

The V call is TRBV7-9, the J call TRBJ2-1; 7 nucleotides align to TRBD1. CDR1 is SEHNR and CDR2 is FQNEAQ in the germline V gene (reference sequence). V lost 5 bases to trimming and J lost 6 bases; unmatched junction nucleotides: 7. The CDR3 is 14 residues long. CDR3 coding DNA: TGTGCCAGCAGCCCCGGACAGGTTTCCAATGAGCAGTTCTTC. Translation: CASSPGQVSNEQFF.

The rearrangement uses TRBV19 and TRBJ2-7, with 11 bases that match TRBD2. The CDR3 spans 18 residues. V lost 2 bases, J lost 2 bases, and 11 bases stayed unmatched. Germline V gene lookup returns CDR1 LNHDA and CDR2 SQIVND (reference sequence). This CDR3 is CASSIRLAGGLPPYEQYF. CDR3 nucleotides: TGTGCCAGTAGTATACGGCTAGCGGGAGGCCTACCCCCCTACGAGCAGTACTTC.

This chain connects TRBV29-1 to TRBJ2-5, with D hard to call. V was cut by 3 bases and J by 0 bases, with 8 bases left in between. The CDR3 sequence is 13 residues long. Looked up from germline, CDR1 is SQVTM and CDR2 is ANQGSEA. The CDR3 DNA reads as TGCAGCGTTGAGCCTAAATACCAAGAGACCCAGTACTTC. It codes for CSVEPKYQETQYF. Variable domain in full (rest from reference TRBV29-1 and TRBJ2-5): SAVISQKPSRDICQRGTSLTIQCQVDSQVTMMFWYRQQPGQSLTLIATANQGSEATYESGFVIDKFPISRPNLTFSTLTVSNMSPEDSSIYLCSVEPKYQETQYFGPGTRLLVL.

This sequence joins TRBV5-1 and TRBJ2-1, with TRBD2 as a possible D gene (6 bases). This CDR3 comprises 16 residues. CDR1 and CDR2 from the germline V gene are SGHRS and YFSETQ. Trimming removed 3 bases from V and 4 bases from J, with 17 bases in between. The chain's CDR3 is CASSSALAEPYNEQFF. As DNA, the CDR3 is TGCGCCAGCAGCTCGGCCTTAGCGGAGCCATACAATGAGCAGTTCTTC. Full variable domain (remainder filled in from reference TRBV5-1 and TRBJ2-1): KAGVTQTPRYLIKTRGQQVTLSCSPISGHRSVSWYQQTPGQGLQFLFEYFSETQRNKGNFPGRFSGRQFSNSRSEMNVSTLELGDSALYLCASSSALAEPYNEQFFGPGTRLTVL.

This sequence joins TRBV5-1 and TRBJ1-1; maybe TRBD1 (5 bases). Germline V gene sequence: CDR1 SGHRS, CDR2 YFSETQ. The CDR3 totals 15 residues. V lost 3 bases and J 5 bases, leaving 17 bases between the germline ends. CDR3 residues: CASSWTGGVGTEAFF. CDR3 sequence (DNA): TGCGCCAGCAGCTGGACCGGAGGGGTGGGGACTGAAGCTTTCTTT.

The genes are TRBV23-1 and TRBJ2-7, with 8 bases aligning to TRBD1. TRBV23-1 qualifies as an ORF whose function is uncertain. The CDR3 totals 15 residues. Trimming at V came to 8 bases and at J to 0 bases, leaving 9 bases not matched to a gene. In nucleotides, the CDR3 is TGCGCCAGCCTGACTGGGACAGGAGGCTCCTACGAGCAGTACTTC. It is translated as CASLTGTGGSYEQYF.

This clone has only a few counts. The rearrangement links TRBV18 to TRBJ2-1; D is unresolved. The ends were cut back, 3 bases at V and 8 bases at J, with 8 bases in the middle. CDR1 is KGHSH and CDR2 is LQKENI in the germline V gene. The CDR3 totals 12 residues. CDR3 sequence: CASSPQADEQFF. CDR3 DNA sequence: TGTGCCAGCTCACCCCAAGCTGATGAGCAGTTCTTC.

This sequence joins TRBV5-6 and TRBJ2-1; no reliable D call. V lost 4 bases to trimming and J lost 0 bases, with 8 bases between them. The germline CDR1 and CDR2 sequences are SGHDT and YYEEEE. This CDR3 comprises 14 residues. CDR3 DNA: TGTGCCAGCAGCCTGGATAGCTCCTACAATGAGCAGTTCTTC. This gives the protein CASSLDSSYNEQFF.

The chain joins TRBV9 to TRBJ2-4; 8 nucleotides agree with TRBD1. Per the germline V gene, CDR1 is SGDLS and CDR2 is YYNGEE. The CDR3 runs 20 residues. With V trimmed by 0 bases and J by 13 bases, 27 bases remained unmatched. CDR3: CASSVEGGWGQGAPISLQYF. CDR3 DNA: TGTGCCAGCAGCGTAGAGGGGGGATGGGGGCAGGGGGCACCGATTTCCTTGCAGTACTTC.